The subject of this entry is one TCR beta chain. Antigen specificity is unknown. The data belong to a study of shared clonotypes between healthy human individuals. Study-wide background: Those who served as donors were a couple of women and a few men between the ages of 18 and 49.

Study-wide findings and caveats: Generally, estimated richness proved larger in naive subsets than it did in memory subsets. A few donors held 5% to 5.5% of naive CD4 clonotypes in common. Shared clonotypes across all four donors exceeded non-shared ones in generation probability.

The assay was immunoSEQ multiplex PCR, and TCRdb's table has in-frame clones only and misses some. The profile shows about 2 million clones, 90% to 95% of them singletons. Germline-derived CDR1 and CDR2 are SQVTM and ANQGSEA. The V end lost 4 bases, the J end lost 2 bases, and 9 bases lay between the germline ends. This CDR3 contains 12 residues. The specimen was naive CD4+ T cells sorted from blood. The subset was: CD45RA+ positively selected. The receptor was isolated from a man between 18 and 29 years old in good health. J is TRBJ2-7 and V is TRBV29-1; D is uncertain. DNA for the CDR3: TGCAGCGTTGGTCAACAGCCCTACGAGCAGTACTTC. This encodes CSVGQQPYEQYF.